The entry that follows covers one T cell receptor (beta chain) sequence. The source of the sample is a study of human T cells and chemical hapten exposure. Study overall: Upper-back patches of 0.01% DPC were read at 6 days. Women made up most patients, who had alopecia areata, totalis or universalis.

The CDR3 is 16 residues long. Germline V CDR1 and CDR2: SGHTA, FQGNSA. The trim removed 5 bases at V and 2 bases at J, leaving 10 bases unmatched. Stated time point: patch test 1, 2 weeks after DPC sensitization. Indicated treatment: therapeutic diphenylcyclopropenone sensitization with weekly scalp DPC. TCRdb recomputed calls from the RACE reads with MiXCR, one row per CDR3 protein. In the table there are just under 350,000 distinct CDR3 sequences, under 8% of which are singletons. Source: whole blood, taken in connection with sensitization to the hapten diphenylcyclopropenone (DPC). The clonotype was recovered from a woman aged 18-30 years with alopecia areata. Some clones in this sample may be carry-over from other donors' samples. This chain links TRBV7-2 with TRBJ2-3, with 7 bases that match TRBD2. CDR3 nucleotide sequence: TGTGCCAGCAGCGTGGGATTAGCGGGCGCCACAGATACGCAGTATTTT. Residues: CASSVGLAGATDTQYF. The entire variable domain, with the rest obtained from reference TRBV7-2 and TRBJ2-3, is as follows: GAGVSQSPSNKVTEKGKDVELRCDPISGHTALYWYRQSLGQGLEFLIYFQGNSAPDKSGLPSDRFSAERTGGSVSTLTIQRTQQEDSAVYLCASSVGLAGATDTQYFGPGTRLTVL.